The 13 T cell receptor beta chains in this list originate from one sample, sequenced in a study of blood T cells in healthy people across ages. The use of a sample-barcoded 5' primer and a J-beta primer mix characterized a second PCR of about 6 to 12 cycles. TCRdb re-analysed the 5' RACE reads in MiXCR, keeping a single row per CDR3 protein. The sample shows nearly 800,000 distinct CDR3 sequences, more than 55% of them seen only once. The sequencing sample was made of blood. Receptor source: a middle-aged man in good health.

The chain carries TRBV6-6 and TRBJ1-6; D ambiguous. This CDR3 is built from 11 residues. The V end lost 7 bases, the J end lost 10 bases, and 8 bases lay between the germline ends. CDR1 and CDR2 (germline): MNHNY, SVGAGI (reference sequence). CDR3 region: CASKEESPLHF. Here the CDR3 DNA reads TGTGCCAGCAAGGAGGAGTCACCCCTCCACTTT.

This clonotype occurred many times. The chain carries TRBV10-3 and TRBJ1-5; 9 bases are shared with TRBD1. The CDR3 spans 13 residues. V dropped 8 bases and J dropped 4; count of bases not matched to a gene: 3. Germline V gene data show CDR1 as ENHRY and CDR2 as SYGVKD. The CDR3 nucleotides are TGTGCCATCGGGACAGGGAGAAATCAGCCCCAGCATTTT. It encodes CAIGTGRNQPQHF.

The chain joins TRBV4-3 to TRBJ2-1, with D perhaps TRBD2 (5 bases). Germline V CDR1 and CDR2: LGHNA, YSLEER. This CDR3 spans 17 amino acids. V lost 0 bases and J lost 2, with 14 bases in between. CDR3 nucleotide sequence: TGCGCCAGCAGCCAAGATCCTCCGGGAAGGCCCTACAATGAGCAGTTCTTC. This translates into CASSQDPPGRPYNEQFF.

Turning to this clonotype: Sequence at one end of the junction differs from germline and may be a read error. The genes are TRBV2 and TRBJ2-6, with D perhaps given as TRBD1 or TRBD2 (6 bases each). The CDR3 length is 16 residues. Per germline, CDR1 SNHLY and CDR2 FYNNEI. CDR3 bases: TGTGCCAGCAGTGAGTTGTTAGGGCCGGGGGCCAACGTCCCGACTTTC. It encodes CASSELLGPGANVPTF. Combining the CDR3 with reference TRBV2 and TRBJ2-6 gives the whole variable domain EPEVTQTPSHQVTQMGQEVILRCVPISNHLYFYWYRQILGQKVEFLVSFYNNEISEKSEIFDDQFSVERPDGSNFTLKIRSTKLEDSAMYFCASSELLGPGANVPTFGAGSRLTVL.

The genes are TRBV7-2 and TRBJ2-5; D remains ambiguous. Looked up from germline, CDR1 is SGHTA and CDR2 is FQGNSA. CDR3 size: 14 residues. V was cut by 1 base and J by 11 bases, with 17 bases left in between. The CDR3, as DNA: TGTGCCAGCAGCTTAGGGCTGTCTCCTGGTGAGCAGTACTTC. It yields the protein CASSLGLSPGEQYF.

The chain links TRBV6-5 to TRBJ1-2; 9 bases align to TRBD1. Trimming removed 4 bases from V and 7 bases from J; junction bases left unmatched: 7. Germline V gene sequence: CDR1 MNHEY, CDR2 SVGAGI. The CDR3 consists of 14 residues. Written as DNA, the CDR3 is TGTGCCAGCAGTTCCTTAACAGGGGGCGGTGGCTACACCTTC. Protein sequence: CASSSLTGGGGYTF.

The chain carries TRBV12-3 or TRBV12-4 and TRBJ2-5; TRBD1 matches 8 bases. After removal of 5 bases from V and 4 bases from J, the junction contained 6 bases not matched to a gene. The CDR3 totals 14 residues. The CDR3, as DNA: TGTGCCAGCAGTAGGGGACAGGCGGGAGAGACCCAGTACTTC. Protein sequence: CASSRGQAGETQYF.

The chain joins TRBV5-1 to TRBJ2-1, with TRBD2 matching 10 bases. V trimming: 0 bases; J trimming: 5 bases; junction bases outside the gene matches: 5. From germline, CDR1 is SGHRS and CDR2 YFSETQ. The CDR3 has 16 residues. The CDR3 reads CASSLAPSGSNNEQFF. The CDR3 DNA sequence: TGCGCCAGCAGCTTGGCTCCTAGCGGGAGCAACAATGAGCAGTTCTTC.

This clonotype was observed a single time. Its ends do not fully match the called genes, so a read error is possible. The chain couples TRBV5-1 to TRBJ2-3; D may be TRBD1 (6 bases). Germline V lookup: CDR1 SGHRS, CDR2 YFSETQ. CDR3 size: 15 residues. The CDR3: CARSLVQGLTDTQYF. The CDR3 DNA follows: TGCGCCCGCAGCTTGGTGCAGGGGTTGACAGATACGCAGTATTTT.

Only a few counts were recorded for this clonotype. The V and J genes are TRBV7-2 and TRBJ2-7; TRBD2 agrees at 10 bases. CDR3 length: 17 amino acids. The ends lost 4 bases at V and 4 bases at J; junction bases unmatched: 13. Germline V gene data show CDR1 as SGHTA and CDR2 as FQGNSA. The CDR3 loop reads CASSSGQLAGVDYEQYF. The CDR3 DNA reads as TGTGCCAGCAGCTCCGGACAGCTAGCGGGAGTAGATTACGAGCAGTACTTC. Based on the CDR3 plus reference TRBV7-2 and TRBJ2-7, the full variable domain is GAGVSQSPSNKVTEKGKDVELRCDPISGHTALYWYRQSLGQGLEFLIYFQGNSAPDKSGLPSDRFSAERTGGSVSTLTIQRTQQEDSAVYLCASSSGQLAGVDYEQYFGPGTRLTVT.

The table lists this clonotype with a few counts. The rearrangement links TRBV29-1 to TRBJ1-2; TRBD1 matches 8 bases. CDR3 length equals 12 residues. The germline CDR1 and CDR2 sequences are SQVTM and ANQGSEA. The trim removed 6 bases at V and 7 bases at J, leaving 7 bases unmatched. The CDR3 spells CSVESGGSGYTF. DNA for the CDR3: TGCAGCGTCGAATCAGGGGGCTCTGGCTACACCTTC.

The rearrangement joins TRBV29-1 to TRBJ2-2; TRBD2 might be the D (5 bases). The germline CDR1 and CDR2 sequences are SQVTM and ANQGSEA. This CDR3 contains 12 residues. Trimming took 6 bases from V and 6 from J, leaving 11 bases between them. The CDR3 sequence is CSVPDSAGELFF. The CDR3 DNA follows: TGCAGCGTCCCGGACTCGGCCGGGGAGCTGTTTTTT.

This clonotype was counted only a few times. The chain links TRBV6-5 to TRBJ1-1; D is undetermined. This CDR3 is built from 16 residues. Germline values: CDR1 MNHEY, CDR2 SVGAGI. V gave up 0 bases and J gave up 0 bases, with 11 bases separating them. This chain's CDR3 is CASSYSISHMNTEAFF. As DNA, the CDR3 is TGTGCCAGCAGTTACTCCATATCGCACATGAACACTGAAGCTTTCTTT.